This TCR beta chain is from a study of Ad26.COV2.S vaccination and SARS-CoV-2 variants. This CDR3 spans 13 amino acids. V was shortened by 6 bases and J by 2 bases, with 9 bases between the two germline ends. Germline assignment: CDR1 ENHRY and CDR2 SYGVKD. This sample's treatment: 15 to 20 received Ad26.COV2.S at low or high dose, single or two shots; several received placebo; per-sample allocation not given. Repertoires come from day 63 after the first vaccine or placebo injection. An Ad26 vector expressing Wuhan-strain SARS-CoV-2 spike served as the vaccine. Study-level results: After vaccination, reports described spike-specific CD8+ and CD4+ T cell responses as showing substantial breadth.

Clones were sequenced by immunoSEQ multiplex PCR, and TCRdb holds only the in-frame ones, with some missing. The table records a few hundred thousand clones, approximately 90% of them present only once. Notes on this clone: Its matching antigen is unknown.

The source is a person aged 18-65 years who received the Ad26.COV2.S COVID-19 vaccine or a placebo. The rearrangement uses TRBV10-3 and TRBJ2-3; tentative D call: TRBD1 (5 bases). Sample: peripheral blood, taken in a trial of Ad26.COV2.S vaccine versus placebo. The CDR3 DNA reads as TGTGCCATCAGGACAGACGACACAGATACGCAGTATTTT. This encodes CAIRTDDTDTQYF.